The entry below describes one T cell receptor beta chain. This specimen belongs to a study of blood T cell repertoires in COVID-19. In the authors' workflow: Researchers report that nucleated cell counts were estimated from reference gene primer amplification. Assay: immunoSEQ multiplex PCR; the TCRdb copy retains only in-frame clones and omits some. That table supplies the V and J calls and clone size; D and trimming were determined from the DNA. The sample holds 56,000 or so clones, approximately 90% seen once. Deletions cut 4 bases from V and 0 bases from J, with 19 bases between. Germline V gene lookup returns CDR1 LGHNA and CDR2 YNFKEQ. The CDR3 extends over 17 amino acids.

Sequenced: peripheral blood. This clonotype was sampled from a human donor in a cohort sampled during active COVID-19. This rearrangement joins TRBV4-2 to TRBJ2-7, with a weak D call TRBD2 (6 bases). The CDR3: CASSRGVGERSSYEQYF. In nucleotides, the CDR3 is TGTGCCAGCAGCCGGGGGGTGGGGGAACGGAGCTCCTACGAGCAGTACTTC.